Shown below are 18 T cell receptor beta chains from a single sample sequenced in a study of shared clonotypes between healthy human individuals. Generated by immunoSEQ multiplex PCR, the TCRdb table keeps only in-frame clones and is missing some. The data contain roughly 1,000,000 clones, 75% to 85% of them seen just once; the ten biggest clones take up approximately 0.52%. The source material was memory CD4+ T cells from PBMCs. Subset in this sample: CD45RA-negative fraction. These receptors were taken from a young man in good health. Some clones in this sample may be carry-over from other donors' samples.

The chain uses TRBV6-1 and TRBJ1-6, with unresolved D. CDR3 length: 14 amino acids. Trimming cost V 8 bases and J 0 bases, with 8 bases left between them. Germline values: CDR1 MNHNS, CDR2 SASEGT. The CDR3 DNA reads TGTGCCAGCGTCCCCAGCTCCTATAATTCACCCCTCCACTTT. Encoded protein: CASVPSSYNSPLHF.

The J gene is TRBJ2-1, the V gene TRBV29-1; 10 positions agree with TRBD2. Germline V lookup: CDR1 SQVTM, CDR2 ANQGSEA. J was trimmed by 9 bases and V by 8 bases; bases with no gene match: 13. The CDR3 totals 14 residues. In DNA form, the CDR3 reads TGCAGCACCCGGACGGGACTAGCGTCAGGTGAGCAGTTCTTC. Its translation is CSTRTGLASGEQFF.

The chain has TRBV7-2 and TRBJ1-1; 9 bases map to TRBD1. Germline trimming cut 3 bases from V and 6 bases from J; bases unmatched to any gene: 8. In germline, CDR1 is SGHTA, CDR2 FQGNSA. The CDR3 covers 15 residues. CDR3 sequence (DNA): TGTGCCAGCAGCTTCCTTACAGGGGGCCGCGCTGAAGCTTTCTTT. Translated: CASSFLTGGRAEAFF. The full variable domain, completed using reference TRBV7-2 and TRBJ1-1, is GAGVSQSPSNKVTEKGKDVELRCDPISGHTALYWYRQSLGQGLEFLIYFQGNSAPDKSGLPSDRFSAERTGGSVSTLTIQRTQQEDSAVYLCASSFLTGGRAEAFFGQGTRLTVV.

The chain couples TRBV6-6 to TRBJ2-7; D might be TRBD1 (5 bases). The germline gives CDR1 MNHNY, CDR2 SVGAGI (reference sequence). The V end was cut by 4 bases, the J end by 0 bases, with 13 bases between. The length of the CDR3 is 15 residues. CDR3 DNA sequence: TGTGCCAGCAGTTCGCCAGGGCTTAGCTCCTACGAGCAGTACTTC. This codes for CASSSPGLSSYEQYF.

The table lists this clone with many counts. The chain has TRBV29-1 and TRBJ2-5; TRBD1 agrees at 8 bases. Germline CDR1 is SQVTM and CDR2 is ANQGSEA. V shed 3 bases and J 5 bases; nucleotides not matched to a gene: 5. The CDR3 has 13 amino acids. Written as DNA, the CDR3 is TGCAGCGTTGATTTCCAGGGGGCTGAGACCCAGTACTTC. Translating it yields CSVDFQGAETQYF.

This clone occurred once. The chain carries TRBV19 and TRBJ1-5; 7 bases agree with TRBD1. The length of the CDR3 is 14 residues. The germline V gene encodes CDR1 LNHDA and CDR2 SQIVND (reference sequence). The V segment lost 7 bases and the J segment 6 bases; nucleotides outside the gene matches: 9. The CDR3 region has the DNA TGTGCCAGTAATACCCTAGCAGGGGGTCAGCCCCAGCATTTT. This sequence encodes CASNTLAGGQPQHF.

In nucleotides, the CDR3 is TGCGCCAGCAGCGTGGAAGGGCCCAAGTACGAGCAGTACTTC. The encoded protein is CASSVEGPKYEQYF. This chain connects TRBV5-1 to TRBJ2-7; no reliable D call. The CDR3 contains 14 residues. The germline V gene encodes CDR1 SGHRS and CDR2 YFSETQ. Trimming took 4 bases from V and 4 from J, leaving 15 bases between them.

The chain is built from TRBV28 and TRBJ2-7; D remains ambiguous. The germline V gene has CDR1 MDHEN and CDR2 SYDVKM. V lost 8 bases and J lost 3, with 14 bases in between. The CDR3 extends over 13 amino acids. For the CDR3, the DNA is TGTGCCAGCCACCGAACGGCTTTCTACGAGCAGTACTTC. It translates to CASHRTAFYEQYF.

The chain carries TRBV9 and TRBJ1-4; D gene uncertain. The CDR3 consists of 13 residues. Germline V gene lookup returns CDR1 SGDLS and CDR2 YYNGEE. The ends were cut back, 4 bases at V and 5 bases at J, with 9 bases in the middle. The CDR3 loop is CASSPRANEKLFF. The DNA for the CDR3 is TGTGCCAGCAGCCCCCGCGCAAATGAAAAACTGTTTTTT. Based on the CDR3 plus reference TRBV9 and TRBJ1-4, the full variable domain is DSGVTQTPKHLITATGQRVTLRCSPRSGDLSVYWYQQSLDQGLQFLIQYYNGEERAKGNILERFSAQQFPDLHSELNLSSLELGDSALYFCASSPRANEKLFFGSGTQLSVL.

The chain employs TRBV28 and TRBJ2-7, with D perhaps TRBD1 or TRBD2 (6 bases each). The V end lost 7 bases, the J end lost 2 bases, and 12 bases lay between the germline ends. Germline loops: CDR1 MDHEN, CDR2 SYDVKM. The CDR3 covers 13 residues. The CDR3 sequence is CASIGGITYEQYF. The CDR3, as DNA: TGTGCCAGCATAGGGGGGATAACCTACGAGCAGTACTTC.

The chain recombines TRBV28 with TRBJ2-3; 8 bases match TRBD1. The CDR3 covers 14 residues. J gave up 5 bases and V 7 bases, and 8 bases lay outside the gene matches. The germline gives CDR1 MDHEN, CDR2 SYDVKM. This CDR3 reads CASMTTGAGDTQYF. CDR3 in DNA: TGTGCCAGCATGACGACAGGGGCGGGAGATACGCAGTATTTT.

This clone was recorded only once. The CDR3 here is CATSRKGRAQTEAFF. The DNA of the CDR3 is TGTGCCACCAGCAGAAAGGGCAGGGCTCAAACTGAAGCTTTCTTT. V is TRBV15 and J is TRBJ1-1; TRBD1 might be the D (5 bases). Looked up from germline, CDR1 is LNHNV and CDR2 is YYDKDF (reference sequence). Trimming cost V 2 bases and J 5 bases, with 15 bases left between them. This CDR3 is 15 amino acids long.

The chain joins TRBV18 to TRBJ2-7; 10 bases agree with TRBD1. Germline V gene lookup returns CDR1 KGHSH and CDR2 LQKENI. The length of the CDR3 is 16 residues. J lost 2 bases, V lost 1 base, and 5 bases had no gene match. The CDR3 is CASSPQTGGTTYEQYF. The CDR3 nucleotides are TGTGCCAGCTCACCACAGACAGGGGGCACTACCTACGAGCAGTACTTC.

The rearrangement uses TRBV28 and TRBJ2-3; D is uncertain. Trimming took off 8 bases at V and 2 bases at J, with 8 bases between the two ends. This CDR3 spans 12 amino acids. From germline, CDR1 is MDHEN and CDR2 SYDVKM. CDR3: CASVGFTDTQYF. DNA for the CDR3: TGTGCCAGCGTCGGGTTCACAGATACGCAGTATTTT.

There are a few counts of this clone. This CDR3 reads CASSFTYGTGLETYEQYF. CDR3 DNA sequence: TGTGCCAGCAGTTTTACTTACGGGACAGGGTTGGAAACCTACGAGCAGTACTTC. The V gene is TRBV28, the J gene TRBJ2-7; 9 bases map to TRBD1. J gave up 2 bases and V 3 bases, and 14 bases lay outside the gene matches. The CDR3 has 18 residues. CDR1 is MDHEN and CDR2 is SYDVKM in the germline V gene. The whole variable domain, remainder taken from reference TRBV28 and TRBJ2-7, is DVKVTQSSRYLVKRTGEKVFLECVQDMDHENMFWYRQDPGLGLRLIYFSYDVKMKEKGDIPEGYSVSREKKERFSLILESASTNQTSMYLCASSFTYGTGLETYEQYFGPGTRLTVT.

The chain uses TRBV6-1 and TRBJ2-1; possible D gene TRBD1, 7 bases. The CDR3 has 15 residues. The V end was cut by 2 bases, the J end by 4 bases, with 12 bases between. In germline, CDR1 is MNHNS, CDR2 SASEGT. DNA of the CDR3: TGTGCCAGCAGTGAATCAGGGGGGCAGTACAATGAGCAGTTCTTC. Residues: CASSESGGQYNEQFF.

V gene TRBV6-1 combines with J gene TRBJ2-7; no definite D call. The germline gives CDR1 MNHNS, CDR2 SASEGT. The CDR3 is made up of 14 amino acids. Trimming cost V 2 bases and J 6 bases, with 14 bases left between them. CDR3 loop: CASSEWGFTGEQYF. In nucleotides, the CDR3 is TGTGCCAGCAGTGAATGGGGTTTTACGGGCGAGCAGTACTTC.

The chain joins TRBV4-2 to TRBJ2-7, with D perhaps TRBD1 or TRBD2 (5 bases each). Germline CDR1 LGHNA, CDR2 YNFKEQ. The CDR3 spans 16 residues. The germline V and J ends were trimmed by 4 bases and 1 base, with 17 bases remaining between them. CDR3 loop: CASSPPRGPWSYEQYF. The CDR3 nucleotides read TGTGCCAGCAGCCCTCCCCGGGGCCCCTGGTCCTACGAGCAGTACTTC.